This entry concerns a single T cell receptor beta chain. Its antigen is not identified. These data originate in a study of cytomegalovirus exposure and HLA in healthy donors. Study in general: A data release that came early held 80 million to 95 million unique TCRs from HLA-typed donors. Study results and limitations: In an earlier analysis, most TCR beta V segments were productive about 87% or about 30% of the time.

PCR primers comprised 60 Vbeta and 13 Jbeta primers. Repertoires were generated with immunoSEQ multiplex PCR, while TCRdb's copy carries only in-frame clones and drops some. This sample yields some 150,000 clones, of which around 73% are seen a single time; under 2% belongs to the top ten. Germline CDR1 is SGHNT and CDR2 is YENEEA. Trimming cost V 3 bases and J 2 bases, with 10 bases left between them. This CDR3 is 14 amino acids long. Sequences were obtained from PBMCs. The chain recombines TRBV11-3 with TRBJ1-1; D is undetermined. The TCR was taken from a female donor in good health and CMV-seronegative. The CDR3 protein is CASSFGPTNTEAFF. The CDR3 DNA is TGTGCCAGCAGCTTCGGCCCGACAAACACTGAAGCTTTCTTT. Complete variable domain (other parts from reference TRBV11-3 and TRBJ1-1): EAGVVQSPRYKIIEKKQPVAFWCNPISGHNTLYWYLQNLGQGPELLIRYENEEAVDDSQLPKDRFSAERLKGVDSTLKIQPAELGDSAVYLCASSFGPTNTEAFFGQGTRLTVV.